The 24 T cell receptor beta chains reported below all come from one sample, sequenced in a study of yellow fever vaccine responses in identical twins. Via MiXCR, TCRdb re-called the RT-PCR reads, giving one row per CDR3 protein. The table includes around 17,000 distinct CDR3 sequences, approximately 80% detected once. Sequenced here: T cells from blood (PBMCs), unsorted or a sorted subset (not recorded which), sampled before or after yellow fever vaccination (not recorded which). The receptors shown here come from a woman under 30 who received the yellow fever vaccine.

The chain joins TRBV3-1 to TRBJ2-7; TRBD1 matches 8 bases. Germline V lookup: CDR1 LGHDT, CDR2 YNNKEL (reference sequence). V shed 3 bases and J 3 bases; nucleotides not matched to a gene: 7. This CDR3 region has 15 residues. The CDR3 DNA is TGTGCCAGCAGCCAGAGACAGGGGACCAACTACGAGCAGTACTTC. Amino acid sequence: CASSQRQGTNYEQYF.

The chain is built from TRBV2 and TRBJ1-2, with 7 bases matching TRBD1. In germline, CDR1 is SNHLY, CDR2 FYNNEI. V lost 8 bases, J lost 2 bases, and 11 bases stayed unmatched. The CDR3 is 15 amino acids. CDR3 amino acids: CASPGTALTNYGYTF. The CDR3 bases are TGTGCCAGCCCCGGGACAGCTTTAACCAACTATGGCTACACCTTC.

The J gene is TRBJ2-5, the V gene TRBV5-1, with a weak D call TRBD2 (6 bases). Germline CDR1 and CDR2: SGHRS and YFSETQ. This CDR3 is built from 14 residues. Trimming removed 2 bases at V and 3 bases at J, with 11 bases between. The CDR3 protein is CASSFRDSKETQYF. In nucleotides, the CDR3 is TGCGCCAGCAGCTTCCGGGACTCAAAAGAGACCCAGTACTTC.

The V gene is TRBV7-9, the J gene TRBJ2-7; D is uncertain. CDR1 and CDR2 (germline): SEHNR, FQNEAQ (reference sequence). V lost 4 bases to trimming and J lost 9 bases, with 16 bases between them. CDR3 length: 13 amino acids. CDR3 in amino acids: CASSSPGSPVQYF. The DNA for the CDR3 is TGTGCCAGCAGCTCCCCGGGCTCGCCTGTGCAGTACTTC.

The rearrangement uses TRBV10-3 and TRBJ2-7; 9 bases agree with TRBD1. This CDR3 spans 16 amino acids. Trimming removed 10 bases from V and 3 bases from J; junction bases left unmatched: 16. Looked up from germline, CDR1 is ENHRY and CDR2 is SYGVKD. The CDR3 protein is CATRSAIGTGSYEQYF. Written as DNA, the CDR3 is TGTGCCACCAGGTCGGCCATTGGGACAGGGAGCTACGAGCAGTACTTC.

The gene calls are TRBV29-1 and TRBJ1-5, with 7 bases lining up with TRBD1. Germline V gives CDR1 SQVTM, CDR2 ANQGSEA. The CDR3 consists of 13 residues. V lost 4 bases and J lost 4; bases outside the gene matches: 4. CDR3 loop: CSVVPGGNQPQHF. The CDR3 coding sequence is TGCAGCGTTGTCCCAGGGGGGAATCAGCCCCAGCATTTT.

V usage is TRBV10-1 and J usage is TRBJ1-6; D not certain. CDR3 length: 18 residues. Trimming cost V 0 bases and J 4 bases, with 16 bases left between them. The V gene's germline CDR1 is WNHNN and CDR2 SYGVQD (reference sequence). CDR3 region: CASSESVVGHHYNSPLHF. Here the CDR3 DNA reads TGCGCCAGCAGTGAGTCCGTAGTCGGGCACCATTATAATTCACCCCTCCACTTT.

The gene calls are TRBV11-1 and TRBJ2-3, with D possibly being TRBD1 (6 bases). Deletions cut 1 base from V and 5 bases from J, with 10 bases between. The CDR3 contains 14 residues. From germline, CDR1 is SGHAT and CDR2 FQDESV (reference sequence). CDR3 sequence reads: CASSLVQGLDTQYF. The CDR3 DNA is TGTGCCAGCAGCTTAGTTCAGGGGTTAGATACGCAGTATTTT.

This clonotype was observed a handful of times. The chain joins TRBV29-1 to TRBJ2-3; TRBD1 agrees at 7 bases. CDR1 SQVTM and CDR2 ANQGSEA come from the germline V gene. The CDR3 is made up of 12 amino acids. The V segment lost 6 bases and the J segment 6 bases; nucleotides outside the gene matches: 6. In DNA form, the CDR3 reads TGCAGCGTCTCGGACAGGATGGATACGCAGTATTTT. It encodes CSVSDRMDTQYF.

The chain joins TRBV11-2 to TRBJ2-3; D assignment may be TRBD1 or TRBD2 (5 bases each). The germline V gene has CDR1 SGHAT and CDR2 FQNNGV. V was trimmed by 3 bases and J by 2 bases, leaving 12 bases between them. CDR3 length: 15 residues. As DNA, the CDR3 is TGTGCCAGCAGCTTTAAGAGGGGTGACACAGATACGCAGTATTTT. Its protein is CASSFKRGDTDTQYF.

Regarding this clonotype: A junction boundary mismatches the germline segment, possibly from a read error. CDR3 in amino acids: CARSGALEPRYEQYF. The CDR3 region has the DNA TGTGCCAGAAGTGGGGCATTAGAACCGCGGTACGAGCAGTACTTC. The chain joins TRBV2 to TRBJ2-7, with D maybe TRBD1 (5 bases). Germline CDR1 and CDR2: SNHLY and FYNNEI. CDR3 size: 15 residues.

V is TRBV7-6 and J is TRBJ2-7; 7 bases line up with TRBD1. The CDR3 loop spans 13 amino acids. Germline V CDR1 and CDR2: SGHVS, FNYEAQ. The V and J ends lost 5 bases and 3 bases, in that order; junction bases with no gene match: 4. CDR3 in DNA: TGTGCCAGCAGCGAGGGACAGAGCTACGAGCAGTACTTC. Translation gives CASSEGQSYEQYF.

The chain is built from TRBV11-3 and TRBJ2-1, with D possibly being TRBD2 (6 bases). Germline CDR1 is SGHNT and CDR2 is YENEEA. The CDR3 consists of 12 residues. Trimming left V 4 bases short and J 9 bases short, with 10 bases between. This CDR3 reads CASSSTSPEQFF. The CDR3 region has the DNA TGTGCCAGCAGCTCTACTAGCCCTGAGCAGTTCTTC.

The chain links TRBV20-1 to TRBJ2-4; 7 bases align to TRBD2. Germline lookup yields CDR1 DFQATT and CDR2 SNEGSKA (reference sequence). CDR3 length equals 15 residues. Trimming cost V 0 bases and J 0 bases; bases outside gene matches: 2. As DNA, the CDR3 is TGCAGTGCTAGAGAAGCGGGAAAAGCCAAAAACATTCAGTACTTC. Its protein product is CSAREAGKAKNIQYF.

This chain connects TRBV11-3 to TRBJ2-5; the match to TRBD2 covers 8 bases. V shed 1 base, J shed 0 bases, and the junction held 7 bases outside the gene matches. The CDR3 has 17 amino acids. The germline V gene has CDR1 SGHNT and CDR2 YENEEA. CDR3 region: CASSLGIQRGYQETQYF. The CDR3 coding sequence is TGTGCCAGCAGCTTAGGTATCCAGCGGGGGTACCAAGAGACCCAGTACTTC.

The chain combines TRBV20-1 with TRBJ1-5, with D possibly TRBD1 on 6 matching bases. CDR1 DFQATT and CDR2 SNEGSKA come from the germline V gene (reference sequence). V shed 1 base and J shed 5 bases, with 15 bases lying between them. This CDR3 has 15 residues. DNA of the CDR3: TGCAGTGCTAGAGCGAATACAGGGTTTTATCAGCCCCAGCATTTT. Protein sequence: CSARANTGFYQPQHF.

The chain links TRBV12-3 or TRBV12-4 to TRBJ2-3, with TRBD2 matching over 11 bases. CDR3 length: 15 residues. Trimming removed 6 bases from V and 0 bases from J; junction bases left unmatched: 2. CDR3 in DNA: TGTGCCAGCAGGGGACTAGCGGTTAGCACAGATACGCAGTATTTT. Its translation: CASRGLAVSTDTQYF.

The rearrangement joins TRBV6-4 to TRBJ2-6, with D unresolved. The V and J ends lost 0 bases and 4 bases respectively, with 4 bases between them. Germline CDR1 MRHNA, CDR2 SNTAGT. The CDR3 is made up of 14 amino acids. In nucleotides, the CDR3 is TGTGCCAGCAGTGACTCAACAGGGGCCAACGTCCTGACTTTC. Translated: CASSDSTGANVLTF.

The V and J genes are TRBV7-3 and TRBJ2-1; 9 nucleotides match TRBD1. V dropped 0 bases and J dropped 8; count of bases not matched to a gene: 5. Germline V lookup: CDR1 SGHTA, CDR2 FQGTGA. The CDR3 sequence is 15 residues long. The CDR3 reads CASSLTGQGWDEQFF. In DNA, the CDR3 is TGTGCCAGCAGCTTAACGGGACAGGGTTGGGATGAGCAGTTCTTC. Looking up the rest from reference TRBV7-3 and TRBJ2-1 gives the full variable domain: GAGVSQTPSNKVTEKGKYVELRCDPISGHTALYWYRQSLGQGPEFLIYFQGTGAADDSGLPNDRFFAVRPEGSVSTLKIQRTERGDSAVYLCASSLTGQGWDEQFFGPGTRLTVL.

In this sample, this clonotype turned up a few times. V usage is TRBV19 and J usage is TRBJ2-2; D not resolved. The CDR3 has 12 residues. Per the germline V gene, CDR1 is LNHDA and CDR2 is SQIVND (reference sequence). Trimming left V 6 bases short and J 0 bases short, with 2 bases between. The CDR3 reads CASRTNTGELFF. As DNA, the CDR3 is TGTGCCAGTAGAACGAACACCGGGGAGCTGTTTTTT.

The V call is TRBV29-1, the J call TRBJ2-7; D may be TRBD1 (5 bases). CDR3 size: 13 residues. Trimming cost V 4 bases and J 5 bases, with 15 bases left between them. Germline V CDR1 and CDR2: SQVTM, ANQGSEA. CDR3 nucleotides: TGCAGCGTTGGTGAAGTCAGGGTAGACGAGCAGTACTTC. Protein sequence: CSVGEVRVDEQYF.

The CDR3 loop is CSVVTGRTDTQYF. Written as DNA, the CDR3 is TGCAGCGTTGTGACAGGTCGGACAGATACGCAGTATTTT. This chain uses TRBV29-1 with TRBJ2-3, with D tentatively TRBD1 (6 bases). With 4 bases removed from V and 3 bases from J, the gap between germline ends came to 11 bases. From germline, CDR1 is SQVTM and CDR2 ANQGSEA. The CDR3 spans 13 residues.

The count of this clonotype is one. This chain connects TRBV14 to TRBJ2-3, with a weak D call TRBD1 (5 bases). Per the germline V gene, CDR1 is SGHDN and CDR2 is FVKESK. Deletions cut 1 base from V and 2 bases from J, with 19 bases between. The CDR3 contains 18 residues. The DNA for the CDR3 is TGTGCCAGCAGCCAAGCGAGGTTGAAGAACAGGATCACAGATACGCAGTATTTT. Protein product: CASSQARLKNRITDTQYF.

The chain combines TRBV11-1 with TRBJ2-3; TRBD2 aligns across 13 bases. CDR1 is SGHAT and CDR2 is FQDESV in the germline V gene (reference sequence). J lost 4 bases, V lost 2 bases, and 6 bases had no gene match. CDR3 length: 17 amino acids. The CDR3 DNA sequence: TGTGCCAGCAGCTTACCAGGGACTAGCGGGGCCCCAGATACGCAGTATTTT. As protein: CASSLPGTSGAPDTQYF.